The 21 T cell receptor beta chains presented below share a single source sample, sequenced in a study of control samples from healthy donors and cancer patients. The data were produced by immunoSEQ multiplex PCR, yet TCRdb's version contains in-frame clones alone and is incomplete. This repertoire shows about 85,000 clones, approximately 88% found once; its top ten account for 7.5% to 9%. Sequences were obtained from blood. Source of these receptors: a woman aged 55-69 years in good health.

The chain joins TRBV4-2 to TRBJ1-1, with 9 bases that match TRBD1. V dropped 1 base and J dropped 5; count of bases not matched to a gene: 11. CDR3 size: 17 residues. The V gene's germline CDR1 is LGHNA and CDR2 YNFKEQ. The CDR3 DNA sequence: TGTGCCAGCAGCCAAGCGGCGGACAGGGGTGTTGGGACTGAAGCTTTCTTT. Its protein product is CASSQAADRGVGTEAFF.

DNA of the CDR3: TGCAGTGCTAGACCGCAGGCCGAGCAGTACTTC. This codes for CSARPQAEQYF. This chain links TRBV20-1 with TRBJ2-7; no definite D call. Trimming took 2 bases from V and 6 from J, leaving 8 bases between them. The CDR3 covers 11 residues. Germline CDR1 reads DFQATT; CDR2 reads SNEGSKA (reference sequence).

The J gene is TRBJ2-1, the V gene TRBV6-2 or TRBV6-3; no definite D call. CDR1 and CDR2 from the germline V gene are MNHEY and SVGEGT. This CDR3 has 14 amino acids. V was cut by 3 bases and J by 10 bases, with 16 bases left in between. For the CDR3, the DNA is TGTGCCAGCAGTTATGAGAGTCTCTCCCCCGAGCAGTTCTTC. Protein product: CASSYESLSPEQFF.

The rearrangement links TRBV30 to TRBJ1-6; D may be TRBD1 (6 bases). Germline V gives CDR1 GTSNPN, CDR2 SVGIG (reference sequence). V lost 5 bases and J lost 8, with 16 bases in between. This CDR3 region has 14 residues. The CDR3 DNA follows: TGTGCCTGGGCCGGATGGGGGCCCGATTCACCCCTCCACTTT. This encodes CAWAGWGPDSPLHF.

The chain has TRBV6-5 and TRBJ1-5, with D tentatively TRBD1 (6 bases). The CDR3 totals 15 residues. Trimming left V 5 bases short and J 4 bases short, with 15 bases between. Germline V gene data show CDR1 as MNHEY and CDR2 as SVGAGI. The CDR3 DNA reads TGTGCCAGCAGTCGAGTGGGGGCAGCTAATCAGCCCCAGCATTTT. It codes for CASSRVGAANQPQHF.

V gene TRBV6-6 combines with J gene TRBJ2-7; 9 nucleotides line up with TRBD2. The junction had 10 bases not matched to a gene; V was cut back by 6 bases and J by 4 bases. Germline values: CDR1 MNHNY, CDR2 SVGAGI (reference sequence). The CDR3 covers 15 residues. The CDR3 nucleotides read TGTGCCAGCAGCTTAATAGCGGGAGCTTGGTACGAGCAGTACTTC. Residues: CASSLIAGAWYEQYF.

This clone was seen only once. The rearrangement links TRBV7-6 to TRBJ2-2, with TRBD1 identical over 7 bases. CDR1 is SGHVS, CDR2 FNYEAQ, per germline. Trimming at V came to 5 bases and at J to 0 bases, leaving 3 bases not matched to a gene. CDR3 length: 15 amino acids. The CDR3 loop is CASSAGTANTGELFF. The DNA of the CDR3 is TGTGCCAGCAGCGCAGGGACAGCGAACACCGGGGAGCTGTTTTTT.

This clone was seen only once. V usage is TRBV4-1 and J usage is TRBJ1-1; perhaps TRBD1 as D (6 bases). Per germline, CDR1 MGHRA and CDR2 YSYEKL. The CDR3 totals 17 residues. The ends were cut back, 3 bases at V and 5 bases at J, with 22 bases in the middle. The CDR3 nucleotides read TGCGCCAGCAGCCAGGGGTTGGGGGGGGGCGGGTGGACTGAAGCTTTCTTT. This encodes CASSQGLGGGGWTEAFF.

The chain uses TRBV7-3 and TRBJ2-3, with a possible D match to TRBD2 (5 bases). Between the trimmed V and J ends, which lost 5 bases and 3 bases, there was a span of 6 bases. The CDR3 runs 12 residues. From germline, CDR1 is SGHTA and CDR2 FQGTGA. The CDR3 nucleotides are TGTGCCAGCAGCCGGGGAACAGATACGCAGTATTTT. Its translation is CASSRGTDTQYF.

There are a few counts of this clone. V gene TRBV2 combines with J gene TRBJ2-2; D is tentatively TRBD1 or TRBD2 (5 bases each). Germline V gives CDR1 SNHLY, CDR2 FYNNEI. V was trimmed by 6 bases and J by 1 base, leaving 9 bases between them. The CDR3 totals 14 residues. For the CDR3, the DNA is TGTGCCAGCAGAGGGACGGTGAACACCGGGGAGCTGTTTTTT. Its translation: CASRGTVNTGELFF.

V is TRBV2 and J is TRBJ1-3; 7 bases agree with TRBD1. CDR1 SNHLY and CDR2 FYNNEI come from the germline V gene. This CDR3 is built from 18 residues. The trim removed 6 bases at V and 0 bases at J, leaving 14 bases unmatched. The DNA of the CDR3 is TGTGCCAGCAGCCGAACCCCCCCGGGACAGACCTCTGGAAACACCATATATTTT. This sequence encodes CASSRTPPGQTSGNTIYF. Drawing the rest from reference TRBV2 and TRBJ1-3, the complete variable domain is EPEVTQTPSHQVTQMGQEVILRCVPISNHLYFYWYRQILGQKVEFLVSFYNNEISEKSEIFDDQFSVERPDGSNFTLKIRSTKLEDSAMYFCASSRTPPGQTSGNTIYFGEGSWLTVV.

The chain uses TRBV6-5 and TRBJ2-7; 8 bases fit TRBD1. This CDR3 has 14 residues. CDR1 is MNHEY, CDR2 SVGAGI, per germline. After removal of 10 bases from V and 2 bases from J, the junction contained 10 bases not matched to a gene. The CDR3 loop reads CATRGTGKAYEQYF. The CDR3 DNA reads as TGTGCCACCCGAGGGACAGGTAAAGCCTACGAGCAGTACTTC.

The J gene is TRBJ1-4, the V gene TRBV15; D might be TRBD1 (6 bases). The V gene's germline CDR1 is LNHNV and CDR2 YYDKDF (reference sequence). The CDR3 extends over 14 amino acids. The V end lost 1 base, the J end lost 8 bases, and 11 bases lay between the germline ends. For the CDR3, the DNA is TGTGCCACCAGCAGAGGGGGGCAAGGAGAAAAACTGTTTTTT. Amino acid sequence: CATSRGGQGEKLFF.

V gene TRBV4-1 combines with J gene TRBJ2-3, with a possible D match to TRBD2 (6 bases). Trimming shortened V by 3 bases and J by 8 bases, and 15 bases separated the two germline ends. The CDR3 is 14 amino acids. Per germline, CDR1 MGHRA and CDR2 YSYEKL. The CDR3, as DNA: TGCGCCAGCAGCCAGGGGGGACTCGGAGGTACGCAGTATTTT. Protein product: CASSQGGLGGTQYF.

This chain connects TRBV19 to TRBJ1-5, with D tentatively TRBD1 (6 bases). The CDR3 has 15 amino acids. Germline V gene lookup returns CDR1 LNHDA and CDR2 SQIVND (reference sequence). Trimming left V 0 bases short and J 5 bases short, with 11 bases between. The DNA of the CDR3 is TGTGCCAGTAGTATAGATAGGGACATTTATCAGCCCCAGCATTTT. Its translation is CASSIDRDIYQPQHF.

About this clone: The same CDR3 is also encoded by other DNA sequences in this sample. The genes are TRBV3-1 (or the pseudogene TRBV3-2) and TRBJ2-7; D is unresolved. Trimming left V 1 base short and J 2 bases short, with 0 bases between. The CDR3 is 11 amino acids. The germline CDR1 and CDR2 sequences are LGHDT and YNNKEL (reference sequence). The CDR3 DNA follows: TGTGCCAGCAGCCAAGCCTACGAGCAGTACTTC. This codes for CASSQAYEQYF.

This chain uses TRBV10-3 with TRBJ2-5, with D hard to call. Germline loops: CDR1 ENHRY, CDR2 SYGVKD. CDR3 length equals 14 residues. Trimming took 3 bases from V and 4 from J, leaving 12 bases between them. CDR3 in amino acids: CAISDGLVGETQYF. DNA for the CDR3: TGTGCCATCAGTGATGGGCTAGTAGGAGAGACCCAGTACTTC.

The rearrangement links TRBV6-5 to TRBJ1-6; D possibly corresponds to TRBD1 (6 bases). The CDR3 sequence is 15 residues long. The V end was cut by 4 bases, the J end by 8 bases, with 15 bases between. Germline CDR1 and CDR2: MNHEY and SVGAGI. The CDR3 nucleotides are TGTGCCAGCAGTTTCCGGGACAAAGCGCATTCACCCCTCCACTTT. Translated, it gives CASSFRDKAHSPLHF.

The genes are TRBV7-6 and TRBJ1-4; 7 positions match TRBD1. Per germline, CDR1 SGHVS and CDR2 FNYEAQ. The CDR3 spans 14 residues. J gave up 8 bases and V 0 bases, and 3 bases lay outside the gene matches. CDR3 sequence: CASSLAIQGEKLFF. CDR3 sequence (DNA): TGTGCCAGCAGCTTAGCGATACAGGGGGAAAAACTGTTTTTT.

The chain carries TRBV7-2 and TRBJ2-5; the D gene is possibly TRBD2 (5 bases). Trimming removed 8 bases at V and 1 base at J, with 14 bases between. The CDR3 extends over 14 amino acids. From germline, CDR1 is SGHTA and CDR2 FQGNSA. CDR3 sequence: CASRTTGTQETQYF. The CDR3 coding sequence is TGTGCCAGCCGGACGACGGGAACCCAAGAGACCCAGTACTTC.

This clone was seen a handful of times. V usage is TRBV7-9 and J usage is TRBJ2-1; D gene unclear. Trimming removed 5 bases from V and 0 bases from J, with 17 bases in between. CDR3 length: 17 residues. The germline V gene has CDR1 SEHNR and CDR2 FQNEAQ (reference sequence). The CDR3 nucleotides are TGTGCCAGCAGCCCCCCGGTCCGCCAGAGCTCCTACAATGAGCAGTTCTTC. It encodes CASSPPVRQSSYNEQFF.